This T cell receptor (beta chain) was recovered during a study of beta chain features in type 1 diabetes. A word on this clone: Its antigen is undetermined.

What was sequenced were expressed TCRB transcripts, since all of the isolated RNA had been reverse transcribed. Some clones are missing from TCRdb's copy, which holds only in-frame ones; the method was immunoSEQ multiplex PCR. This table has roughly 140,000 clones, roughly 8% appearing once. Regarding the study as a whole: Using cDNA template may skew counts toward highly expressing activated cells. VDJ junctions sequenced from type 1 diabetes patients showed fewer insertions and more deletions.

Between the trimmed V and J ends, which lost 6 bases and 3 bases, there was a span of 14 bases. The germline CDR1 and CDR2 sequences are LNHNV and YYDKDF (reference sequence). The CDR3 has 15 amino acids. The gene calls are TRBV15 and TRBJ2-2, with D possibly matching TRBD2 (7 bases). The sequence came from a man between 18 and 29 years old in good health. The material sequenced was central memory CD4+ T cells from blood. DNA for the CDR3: TGTGCCACCAGAGGGGGGGACACTTACACCGGGGAGCTGTTTTTT. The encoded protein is CATRGGDTYTGELFF.